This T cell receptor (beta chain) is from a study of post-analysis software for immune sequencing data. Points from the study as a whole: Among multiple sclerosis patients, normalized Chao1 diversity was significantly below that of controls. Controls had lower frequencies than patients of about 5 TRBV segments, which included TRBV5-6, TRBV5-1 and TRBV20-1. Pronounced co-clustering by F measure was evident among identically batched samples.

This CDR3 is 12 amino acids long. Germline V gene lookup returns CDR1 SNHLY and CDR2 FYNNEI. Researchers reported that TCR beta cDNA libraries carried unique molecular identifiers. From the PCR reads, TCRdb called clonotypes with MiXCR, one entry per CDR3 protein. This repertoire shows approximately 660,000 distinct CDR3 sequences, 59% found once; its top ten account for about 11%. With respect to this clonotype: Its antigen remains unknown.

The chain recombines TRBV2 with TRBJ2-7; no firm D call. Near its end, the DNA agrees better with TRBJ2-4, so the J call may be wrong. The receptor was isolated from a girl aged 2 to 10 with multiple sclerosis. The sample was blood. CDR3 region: CASRGSKNIQYF. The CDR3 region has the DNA TGTGCCAGCAGGGGCAGCAAAAACATTCAGTACTTC.